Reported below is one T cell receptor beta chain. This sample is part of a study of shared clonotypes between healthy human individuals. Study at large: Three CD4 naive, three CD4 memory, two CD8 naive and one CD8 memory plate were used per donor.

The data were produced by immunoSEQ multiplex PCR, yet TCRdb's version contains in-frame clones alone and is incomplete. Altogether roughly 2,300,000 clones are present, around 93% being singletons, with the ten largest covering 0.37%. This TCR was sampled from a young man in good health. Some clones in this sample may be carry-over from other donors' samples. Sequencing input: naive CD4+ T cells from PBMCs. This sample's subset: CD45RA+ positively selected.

The CDR3 coding sequence is TGTGCCAGCAGTTTAAGCCCAGGGACTGAAGCTTTCTTT. This codes for CASSLSPGTEAFF. V gene TRBV28 combines with J gene TRBJ1-1; tentatively, D is TRBD1 (5 bases). Germline assignment: CDR1 MDHEN and CDR2 SYDVKM. V was shortened by 2 bases and J by 5 bases, with 9 bases between the two germline ends. The CDR3 length is 13 residues.